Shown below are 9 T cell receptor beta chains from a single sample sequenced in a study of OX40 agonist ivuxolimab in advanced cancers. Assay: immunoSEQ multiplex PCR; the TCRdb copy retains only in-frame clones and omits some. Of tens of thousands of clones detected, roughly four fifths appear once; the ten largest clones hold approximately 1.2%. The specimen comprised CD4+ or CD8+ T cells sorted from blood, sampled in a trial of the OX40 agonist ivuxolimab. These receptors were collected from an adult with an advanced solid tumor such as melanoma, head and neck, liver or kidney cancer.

CDR3 in amino acids: CASRASDYSNQPQHF. The CDR3 DNA is TGTGCCAGCAGGGCCTCGGACTATAGCAATCAGCCCCAGCATTTT. The chain employs TRBV2 and TRBJ1-5; D is undetermined. Germline V CDR1 and CDR2: SNHLY, FYNNEI. The CDR3 sequence is 15 residues long. V gave up 6 bases and J gave up 0 bases, with 12 bases separating them.

CDR3 bases: TGTGCCAGCATTCTCGCGATCGATTGGGTCTATGGCTACACCTTC. Encoded protein: CASILAIDWVYGYTF. The genes are TRBV5-8 and TRBJ1-2; no reliable D call. CDR1 is SGHTS, CDR2 YDEGEE, per germline. The CDR3 contains 15 residues. V was shortened by 6 bases and J by 4 bases, with 19 bases between the two germline ends.

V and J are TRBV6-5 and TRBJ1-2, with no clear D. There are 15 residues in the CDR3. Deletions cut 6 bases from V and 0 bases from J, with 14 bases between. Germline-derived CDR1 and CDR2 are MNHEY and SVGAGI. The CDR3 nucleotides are TGTGCCAGCAGCGGGGTCTTTGGGGCTAACTATGGCTACACCTTC. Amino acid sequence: CASSGVFGANYGYTF.

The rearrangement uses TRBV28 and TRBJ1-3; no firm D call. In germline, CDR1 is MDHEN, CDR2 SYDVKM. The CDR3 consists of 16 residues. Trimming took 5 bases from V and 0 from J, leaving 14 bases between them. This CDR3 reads CASSPHPEGSGNTIYF. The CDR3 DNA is TGTGCCAGCAGTCCACACCCCGAGGGCTCTGGAAACACCATATATTTT. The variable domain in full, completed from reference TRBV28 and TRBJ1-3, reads DVKVTQSSRYLVKRTGEKVFLECVQDMDHENMFWYRQDPGLGLRLIYFSYDVKMKEKGDIPEGYSVSREKKERFSLILESASTNQTSMYLCASSPHPEGSGNTIYFGEGSWLTVV.

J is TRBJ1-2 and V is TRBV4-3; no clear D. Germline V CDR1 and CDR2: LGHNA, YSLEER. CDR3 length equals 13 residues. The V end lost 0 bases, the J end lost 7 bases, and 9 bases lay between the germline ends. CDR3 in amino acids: CASSQDRSAGYTF. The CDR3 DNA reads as TGCGCCAGCAGCCAAGATCGATCTGCTGGCTACACCTTC.

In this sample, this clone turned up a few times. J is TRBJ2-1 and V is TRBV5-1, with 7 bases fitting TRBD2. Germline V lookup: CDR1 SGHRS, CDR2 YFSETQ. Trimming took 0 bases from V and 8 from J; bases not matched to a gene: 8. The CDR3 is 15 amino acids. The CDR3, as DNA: TGCGCCAGCAGCTTGGGACTAGCTTTAACCCATGAGCAGTTCTTC. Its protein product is CASSLGLALTHEQFF.

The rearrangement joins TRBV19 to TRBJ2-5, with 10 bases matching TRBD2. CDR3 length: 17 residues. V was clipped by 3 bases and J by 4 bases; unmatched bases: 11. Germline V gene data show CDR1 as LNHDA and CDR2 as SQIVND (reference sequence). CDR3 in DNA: TGTGCCAGTAGTATTGCTACTAGCGGGACGCGGGGAGAGACCCAGTACTTC. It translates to CASSIATSGTRGETQYF. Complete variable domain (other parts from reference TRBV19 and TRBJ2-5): DGGITQSPKYLFRKEGQNVTLSCEQNLNHDAMYWYRQDPGQGLRLIYYSQIVNDFQKGDIAEGYSVSREKKESFPLTVTSAQKNPTAFYLCASSIATSGTRGETQYFGPGTRLLVL.

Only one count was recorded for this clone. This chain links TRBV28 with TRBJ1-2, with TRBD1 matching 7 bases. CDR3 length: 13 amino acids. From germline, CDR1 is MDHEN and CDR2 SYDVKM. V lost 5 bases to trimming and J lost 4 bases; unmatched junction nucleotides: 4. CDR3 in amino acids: CASSQGTAYGYTF. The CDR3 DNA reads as TGTGCCAGCAGTCAAGGGACAGCCTATGGCTACACCTTC.

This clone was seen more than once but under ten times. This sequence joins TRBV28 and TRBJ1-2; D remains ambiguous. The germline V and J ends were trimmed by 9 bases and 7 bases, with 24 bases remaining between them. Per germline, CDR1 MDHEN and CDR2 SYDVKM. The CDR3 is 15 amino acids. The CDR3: CASGPFSSSWGGYTF. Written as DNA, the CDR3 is TGTGCCAGTGGCCCTTTCTCGAGTTCGTGGGGTGGCTACACCTTC.